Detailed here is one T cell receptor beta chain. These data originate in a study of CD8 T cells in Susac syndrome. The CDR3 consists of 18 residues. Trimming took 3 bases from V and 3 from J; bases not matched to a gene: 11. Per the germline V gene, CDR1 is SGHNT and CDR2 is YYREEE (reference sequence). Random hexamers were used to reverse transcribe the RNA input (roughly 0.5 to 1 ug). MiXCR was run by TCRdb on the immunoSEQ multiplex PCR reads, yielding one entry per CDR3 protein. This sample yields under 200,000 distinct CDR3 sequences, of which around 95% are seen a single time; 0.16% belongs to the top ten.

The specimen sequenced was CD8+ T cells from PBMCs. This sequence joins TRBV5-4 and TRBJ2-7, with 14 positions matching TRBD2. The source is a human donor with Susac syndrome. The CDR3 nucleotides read TGTGCCAGCAGCTCCTCCGGGACTAGCGGGAGATATTTCTACGAGCAGTACTTC. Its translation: CASSSSGTSGRYFYEQYF. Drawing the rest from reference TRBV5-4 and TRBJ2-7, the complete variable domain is ETGVTQSPTHLIKTRGQQVTLRCSSQSGHNTVSWYQQALGQGPQFIFQYYREEENGRGNFPPRFSGLQFPNYSSELNVNALELDDSALYLCASSSSGTSGRYFYEQYFGPGTRLTVT.